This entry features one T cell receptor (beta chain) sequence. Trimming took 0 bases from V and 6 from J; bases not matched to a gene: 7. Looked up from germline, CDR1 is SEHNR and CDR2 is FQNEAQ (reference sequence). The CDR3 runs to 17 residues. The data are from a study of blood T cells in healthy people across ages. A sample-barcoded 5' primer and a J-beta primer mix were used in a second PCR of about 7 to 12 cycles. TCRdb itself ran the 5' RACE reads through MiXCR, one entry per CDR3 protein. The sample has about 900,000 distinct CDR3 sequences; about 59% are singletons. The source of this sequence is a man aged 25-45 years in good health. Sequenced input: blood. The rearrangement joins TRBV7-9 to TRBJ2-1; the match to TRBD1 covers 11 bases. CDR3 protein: CASSLALPGQGGNEQFF. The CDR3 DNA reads TGTGCCAGCAGCTTAGCGCTGCCGGGACAGGGGGGCAATGAGCAGTTCTTC.